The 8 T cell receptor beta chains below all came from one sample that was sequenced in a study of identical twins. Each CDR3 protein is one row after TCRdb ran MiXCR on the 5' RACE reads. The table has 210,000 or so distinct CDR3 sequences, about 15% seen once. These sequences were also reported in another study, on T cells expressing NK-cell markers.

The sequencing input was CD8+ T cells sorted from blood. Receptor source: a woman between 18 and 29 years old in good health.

The CDR3 DNA is TGTGCCATTAGCGGGGTGTCGAGCTCCTACAATGAGCAGTTCTTC. Its translation: CAISGVSSSYNEQFF. This chain links TRBV6-1 with TRBJ2-1; 8 bases are shared with TRBD2. The CDR3 is made up of 15 amino acids. Germline-derived CDR1 and CDR2 are MNHNS and SASEGT. Trimming took 10 bases from V and 0 from J; bases not matched to a gene: 8.

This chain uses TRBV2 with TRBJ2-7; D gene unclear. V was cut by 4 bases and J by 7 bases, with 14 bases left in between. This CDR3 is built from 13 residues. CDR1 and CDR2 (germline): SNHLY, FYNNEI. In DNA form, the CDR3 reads TGTGCCAGCAGTGCGAAGGTCGGTGGGGAGCAGTACTTC. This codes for CASSAKVGGEQYF.

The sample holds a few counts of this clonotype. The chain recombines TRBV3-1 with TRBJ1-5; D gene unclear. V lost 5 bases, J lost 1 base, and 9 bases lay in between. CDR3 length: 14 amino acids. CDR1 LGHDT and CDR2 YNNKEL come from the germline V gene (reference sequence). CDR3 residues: CASSAAGSNQPQHF. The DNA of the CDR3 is TGTGCCAGCAGCGCGGCAGGAAGCAATCAGCCCCAGCATTTT.

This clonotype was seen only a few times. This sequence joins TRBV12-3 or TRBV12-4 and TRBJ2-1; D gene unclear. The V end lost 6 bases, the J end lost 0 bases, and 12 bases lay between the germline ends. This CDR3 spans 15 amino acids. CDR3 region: CASSRSLSSYNEQFF. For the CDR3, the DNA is TGTGCCAGCAGCCGTAGCTTAAGCTCCTACAATGAGCAGTTCTTC.

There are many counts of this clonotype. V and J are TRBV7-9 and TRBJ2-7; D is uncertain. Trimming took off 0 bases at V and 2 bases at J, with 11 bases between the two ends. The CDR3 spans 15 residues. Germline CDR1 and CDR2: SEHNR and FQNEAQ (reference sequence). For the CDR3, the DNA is TGTGCCAGCAGCTTAGCGGGTTTTCTCGCCTACGAGCAGTACTTC. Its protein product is CASSLAGFLAYEQYF.

The CDR3 loop is CASSQRENQPQHF. CDR3 sequence (DNA): TGTGCCAGCAGCCAAAGAGAGAATCAGCCCCAGCATTTT. The chain carries TRBV14 and TRBJ1-5; D unresolved. Trimming took 2 bases from V and 4 from J, leaving 6 bases between them. The CDR3 covers 13 residues. Germline loops: CDR1 SGHDN, CDR2 FVKESK. The variable domain in full, with the rest retrieved from reference TRBV14 and TRBJ1-5, is EAGVTQFPSHSVIEKGQTVTLRCDPISGHDNLYWYRRVMGKEIKFLLHFVKESKQDESGMPNNRFLAERTGGTYSTLKVQPAELEDSGVYFCASSQRENQPQHFGDGTRLSIL.

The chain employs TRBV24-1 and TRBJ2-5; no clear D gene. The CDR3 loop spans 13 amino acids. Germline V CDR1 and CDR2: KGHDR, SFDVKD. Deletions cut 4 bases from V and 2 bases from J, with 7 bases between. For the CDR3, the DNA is TGTGCCACCAGTGACCGACATCAAGAGACCCAGTACTTC. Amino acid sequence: CATSDRHQETQYF.

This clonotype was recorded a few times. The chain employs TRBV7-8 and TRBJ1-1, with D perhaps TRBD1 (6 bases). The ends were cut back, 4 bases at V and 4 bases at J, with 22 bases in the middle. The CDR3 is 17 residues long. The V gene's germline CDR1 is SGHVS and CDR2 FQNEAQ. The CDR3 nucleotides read TGTGCCAGCAGCTCCGGAAGGGGGGCGCGGAGTTTCACTGAAGCTTTCTTT. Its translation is CASSSGRGARSFTEAFF.